The sequence of this T cell receptor beta chain was determined in a study of blood T cell repertoires in COVID-19 (TCRdb year 2020). Turning to the overall study: The collaborator samples originated in the United States, Italy and Spain and spanned the acute and convalescent phases of COVID-19. The sample metadata nearly always contained a de-identified subject ID, COVID-19 status, age in years and sex. The samples were drawn from the first 160 participants of the ongoing ImmuneRACE study and from 1,200 or so subjects provided by 6 global collaborators. The prospective study material was composed of cDNA or gDNA derived from T cells, B-cell-depleted T cells, or PBMCs. The dataset comprised deeply sampled blood TCRbeta repertoires from subjects exposed to, actively infected with, or recovered from COVID-19. The repertoires were released in a freely available public database meant as a resource for research on the immune response to SARS-CoV-2. Where HLA class I and class II types were available, the types were taken from metadata supplied by the sample provider, not from assay-based typing. Overall study outcomes, separate from this receptor: The quantity of clinical and demographic metadata differed by source and by participant and was supplied without curation.

In the case of this clone: This clone's antigen is unknown. No qualities accompany the bases; no much larger clone lies one base away.

In Seattle, one collaborating source enrolled patients while the infection was active and tracked those patients longitudinally over the course of disease. Whole blood was collected in K2EDTA tubes by collaborating institutions according to the institutions' own protocols. Collaborator samples were shipped for TCRbeta analysis as frozen whole blood, isolated PBMCs, or DNA extracted from either sample type. TCRbeta CDR3 regions were amplified from genomic DNA using the immunoSEQ Assay, a bias-controlled multiplex PCR. Turning to the authors' computational methods: Within the assay, amplification of reference gene primers was used to estimate how many nucleated cells each sample contained. To quantify the absolute abundance of each unique TCRbeta CDR3 rearrangement, sequence reads were collapsed and filtered. For each sample, productive Simpson clonality was calculated as the square root of Simpson's diversity index over productive rearrangements. The clones in this table, taken by TCRdb from immuneACCESS, are in-frame only. Not every clone is retained; where verified, under half of the shortfall comes from an unresolved V gene, and the cause of the rest is unknown. The V and J calls and the clone size are those of that table, but D and trimming were determined from the DNA. The sample table shows fewer than 250,000 clones, and about 90% are seen once. The ten largest clones represent approximately 0.8% of the sample.

Trimming at the junction amounts to 10 bases on V and 7 bases on J, and the germline ends lie 20 bases apart. Including cysteine and phenylalanine, the CDR3 has 14 amino acids. CDR3 DNA is the only sequence kept; it has 42 bases, read in frame from the first base. As encoded in the germline V gene, CDR1 is MNHEY while CDR2 is SVGAGI. The sequence joins TRBV6-5 to TRBJ2-1, and possibly TRBD1, on 5 matching bases. Sequences were obtained from peripheral blood. This clonotype originated in a man aged 25 to 40 with COVID-19, enrolled during active disease. The nucleotides are TGTGCCAATCAGGGAACCCCCGGTATTAATGAGCAGTTCTTC. The encoded protein is CANQGTPGINEQFF.